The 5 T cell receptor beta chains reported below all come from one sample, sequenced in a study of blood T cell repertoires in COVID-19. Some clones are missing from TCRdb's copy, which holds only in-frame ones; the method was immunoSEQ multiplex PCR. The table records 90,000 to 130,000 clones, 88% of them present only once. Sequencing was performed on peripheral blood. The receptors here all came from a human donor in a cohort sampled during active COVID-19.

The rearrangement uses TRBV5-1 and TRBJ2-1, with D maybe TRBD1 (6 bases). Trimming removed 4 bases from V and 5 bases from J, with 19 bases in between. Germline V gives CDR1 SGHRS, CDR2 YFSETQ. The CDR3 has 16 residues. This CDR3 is CASSLQTGSINNEQFF. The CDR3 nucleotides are TGCGCCAGCAGCCTCCAGACAGGAAGTATCAACAATGAGCAGTTCTTC.

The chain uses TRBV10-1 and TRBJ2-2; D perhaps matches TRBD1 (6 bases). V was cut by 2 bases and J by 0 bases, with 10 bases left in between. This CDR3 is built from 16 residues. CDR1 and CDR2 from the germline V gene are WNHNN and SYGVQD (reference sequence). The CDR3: CASSEANRANTGELFF. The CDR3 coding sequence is TGCGCCAGCAGTGAGGCTAACAGGGCGAACACCGGGGAGCTGTTTTTT.

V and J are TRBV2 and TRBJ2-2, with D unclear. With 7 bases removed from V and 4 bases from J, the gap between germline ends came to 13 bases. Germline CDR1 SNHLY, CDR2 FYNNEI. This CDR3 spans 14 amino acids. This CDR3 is CASNDPNPTGELFF. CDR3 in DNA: TGTGCCAGCAATGACCCTAACCCCACCGGGGAGCTGTTTTTT. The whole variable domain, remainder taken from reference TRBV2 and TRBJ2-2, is EPEVTQTPSHQVTQMGQEVILRCVPISNHLYFYWYRQILGQKVEFLVSFYNNEISEKSEIFDDQFSVERPDGSNFTLKIRSTKLEDSAMYFCASNDPNPTGELFFGEGSRLTVL.

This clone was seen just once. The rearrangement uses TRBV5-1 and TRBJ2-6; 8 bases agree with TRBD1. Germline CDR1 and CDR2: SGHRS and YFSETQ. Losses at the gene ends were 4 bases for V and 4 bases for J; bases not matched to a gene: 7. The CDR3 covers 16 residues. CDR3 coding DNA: TGCGCCAGCAGCCTGGACAGGGTATCAGGGGCCAACGTCCTGACTTTC. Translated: CASSLDRVSGANVLTF.

CDR3: CASSLRGLTYNEQFF. The CDR3 DNA reads TGCGCCAGCAGCTTGCGCGGGTTGACCTACAATGAGCAGTTCTTC. V usage is TRBV5-1 and J usage is TRBJ2-1; tentative D call: TRBD2 (5 bases). The V end lost 1 base, the J end lost 2 bases, and 10 bases lay between the germline ends. CDR1 SGHRS and CDR2 YFSETQ come from the germline V gene. The CDR3 is made up of 15 amino acids.